Following are 32 T cell receptor beta chains from one sample sequenced in a study of metastatic and nonmetastatic thyroid tumors (dated by TCRdb to between 2020 and 2021). No patient had received any treatment before thyroid surgery. Libraries were prepared through PCR. TCRdb records Illumina HiSeq 4000 as the sequencer. TCRdb ran its own pipeline on the public reads, namely fastp trimming at Q25 and MiXCR clone calling, and kept in-frame beta chains. The sample table records around 25,000 clones; about 20% of these occur just once. The ten largest clones represent less than 4.5% of the sample. Sequenced: adjacent normal tissue. These receptors came from a female donor with papillary thyroid cancer or a benign thyroid nodule (not recorded which). Some clones in this sample may be carry-over from other donors' samples.

This clone was observed many times. This rearrangement joins TRBV5-6 to TRBJ2-7; 12 bases are shared with TRBD2. The CDR3 extends over 15 amino acids. CDR1 and CDR2 (germline): SGHDT, YYEEEE. V lost 3 bases to trimming and J lost 4 bases; unmatched junction nucleotides: 5. The CDR3 sequence is CASSSSSGRGYEQYF. The CDR3 DNA reads as TGTGCCAGCAGCTCCTCTAGCGGGAGGGGTTACGAGCAGTACTTC.

This clone was recorded a few times. This rearrangement joins TRBV19 to TRBJ2-3, with D tentatively TRBD2 (6 bases). The V gene's germline CDR1 is LNHDA and CDR2 SQIVND (reference sequence). This CDR3 is 14 amino acids long. The V gene lost 7 bases and the J gene lost 1 base, with 12 bases spanning the gap. CDR3 residues: CASIDSGRTDTQYF. In DNA, the CDR3 is TGTGCCAGTATTGATAGCGGCCGCACAGATACGCAGTATTTT.

This clone is deemed medium-sized. The chain carries TRBV19 and TRBJ2-7; either TRBD1 or TRBD2 may supply D (5 bases each). The germline gives CDR1 LNHDA, CDR2 SQIVND (reference sequence). Trimming shortened V by 1 base and J by 0 bases, and 10 bases separated the two germline ends. This CDR3 is built from 15 residues. Written as DNA, the CDR3 is TGTGCCAGTAGTATAGGAGGGACCAGCTCCTACGAGCAGTACTTC. Residues: CASSIGGTSSYEQYF.

V usage is TRBV7-9 and J usage is TRBJ1-3; no reliable D call. The germline V gene encodes CDR1 SEHNR and CDR2 FQNEAQ (reference sequence). V shed 5 bases and J shed 8 bases, with 10 bases lying between them. The CDR3 spans 12 residues. The CDR3 is CASSLGWDTIYF. The CDR3 nucleotides are TGTGCCAGCAGCCTGGGTTGGGACACCATATATTTT. The entire variable domain, with the rest obtained from reference TRBV7-9 and TRBJ1-3, is as follows: DTGVSQNPRHKITKRGQNVTFRCDPISEHNRLYWYRQTLGQGPEFLTYFQNEAQLEKSRLLSDRFSAERPKGSFSTLEIQRTEQGDSAMYLCASSLGWDTIYFGEGSWLTVV.

This clone is categorized as medium-sized (0.01 to 0.1%). The genes are TRBV11-2 and TRBJ2-7; 10 nucleotides agree with TRBD2. The CDR3 runs to 15 residues. Germline loops: CDR1 SGHAT, CDR2 FQNNGV. With 5 bases clipped from V and 3 bases from J, the junction kept 7 bases outside the gene matches. The CDR3 loop is CASSLTGTSDYEQYF. In nucleotides, the CDR3 is TGTGCCAGCAGCCTAACCGGGACTAGCGACTACGAGCAGTACTTC.

This clone was seen ten or more times. The same CDR3 can be traced to other DNA sequences in this sample. This chain joins TRBV20-1 and TRBJ2-7, with D perhaps TRBD2 (5 bases). Trimming stripped 3 bases from V and 3 bases from J, with 15 bases between. The CDR3 runs 14 residues. CDR1 is DFQATT, CDR2 SNEGSKA, per germline (reference sequence). The chain's CDR3 is CSASPGTAHYEQYF. For the CDR3, the DNA is TGCAGTGCTAGTCCGGGAACTGCACACTACGAGCAGTACTTC.

This clone is medium-sized. The chain joins TRBV6-2 or TRBV6-3 to TRBJ1-2, with TRBD1 identical over 8 bases. Germline-derived CDR1 and CDR2 are MNHEY and SVGEGT. Losses at the gene ends were 2 bases for V and 8 bases for J; bases not matched to a gene: 7. CDR3 length equals 14 residues. In DNA, the CDR3 is TGTGCCAGCAGTTACGCGCAGGGGGCGCGGGGCTACACCTTC. Translated: CASSYAQGARGYTF.

The rearrangement links TRBV20-1 to TRBJ2-3; D may be TRBD2 (6 bases). V lost 3 bases and J 6 bases, leaving 19 bases between the germline ends. CDR3 size: 15 residues. Germline V lookup: CDR1 DFQATT, CDR2 SNEGSKA (reference sequence). CDR3 sequence: CSASGLAGTRDTQYF. The DNA for the CDR3 is TGCAGTGCTAGCGGACTGGCGGGGACCCGGGATACGCAGTATTTT.

This clone was seen a few times. It may be a read error: a sequence one base away is much more abundant. The gene calls are TRBV12-5 and TRBJ2-3, with D unresolved. In germline, CDR1 is LGHNT, CDR2 FRNRAP. This CDR3 region has 13 residues. With 2 bases removed from V and 4 bases from J, the gap between germline ends came to 7 bases. In DNA, the CDR3 is TGTGCTAGTGGTTTGTTAGAGGCAGATACGCAGTATTTT. Protein product: CASGLLEADTQYF.

This chain connects TRBV20-1 to TRBJ2-7, with 11 bases fitting TRBD2. The trim removed 1 base at V and 3 bases at J, leaving 17 bases unmatched. The CDR3 totals 19 residues. Germline V gives CDR1 DFQATT, CDR2 SNEGSKA (reference sequence). The DNA for the CDR3 is TGCAGTGCTAGAGGAGAATCGATCCCTAGCGGGAGGTCTAACTACGAGCAGTACGTC. Protein sequence: CSARGESIPSGRSNYEQYV.

The table lists this clone with a few counts. The chain joins TRBV6-1 to TRBJ1-5, with D unresolved. Trimming took off 5 bases at V and 7 bases at J, with 21 bases between the two ends. This CDR3 has 16 amino acids. CDR1 and CDR2 from the germline V gene are MNHNS and SASEGT. The CDR3 nucleotides read TGTGCCAGCAGTACCCATAGCGAATATTGGAGCCAGCCCCAGCATTTT. This translates into CASSTHSEYWSQPQHF.

This clone appeared many times. The CDR3 coding sequence is TGTGCCTGGAATGAACAGGGAGGGGAAAAACTGTTTTTT. Amino acid sequence: CAWNEQGGEKLFF. The chain recombines TRBV30 with TRBJ1-4, with D possibly being TRBD1 (6 bases). V lost 4 bases, J lost 8 bases, and 14 bases lay in between. Germline CDR1 and CDR2: GTSNPN and SVGIG (reference sequence). CDR3 size: 13 residues.

Sample share makes this clone medium-sized. This chain links TRBV2 with TRBJ1-1; maybe TRBD1 (5 bases). This CDR3 has 13 residues. V was trimmed by 6 bases and J by 0 bases, leaving 8 bases between them. Germline CDR1 is SNHLY and CDR2 is FYNNEI. The CDR3: CASRGDMNTEAFF. The DNA of the CDR3 is TGTGCCAGCAGGGGGGATATGAACACTGAAGCTTTCTTT.

The chain couples TRBV12-3 or TRBV12-4 to TRBJ1-1; 7 bases align to TRBD1. The length of the CDR3 is 17 residues. V shed 2 bases, J shed 3 bases, and the junction held 12 bases outside the gene matches. The CDR3: CASSLSPRTGSDTEAFF. The CDR3 DNA sequence: TGTGCCAGCAGTTTATCCCCAAGGACAGGATCGGACACTGAAGCTTTCTTT.

This clone showed up many times. The rearrangement uses TRBV4-1 and TRBJ2-7, with D perhaps given as TRBD1 or TRBD2 (5 bases each). The length of the CDR3 is 14 residues. Germline CDR1 reads MGHRA; CDR2 reads YSYEKL. Trimming removed 4 bases at V and 3 bases at J, with 13 bases between. The CDR3 DNA reads as TGCGCCAGCAGCCCCCGGGACGGCGGCTACGAGCAGTACTTC. Protein product: CASSPRDGGYEQYF.

This clone is termed medium-sized. In DNA, the CDR3 is TGTGCCAGCAGCTCGAGTCAGGGCTCGTACAATGAGCAGTTCTTC. The encoded protein is CASSSSQGSYNEQFF. The V call is TRBV12-3 or TRBV12-4, the J call TRBJ2-1, with D perhaps matching TRBD1 (5 bases). The CDR3 spans 15 residues. V shed 6 bases and J shed 4 bases, with 16 bases lying between them.

This clone is medium-sized (0.01 to 0.1%) by share. Other DNA sequences in the sample encode the same CDR3. V gene TRBV27 combines with J gene TRBJ2-7; D ambiguous. In germline, CDR1 is MNHEY, CDR2 SMNVEV (reference sequence). Trimming cost V 2 bases and J 0 bases, with 8 bases left between them. CDR3 length: 14 residues. The CDR3 loop reads CASSLTTNSYEQYF. Written as DNA, the CDR3 is TGTGCCAGCAGTTTAACGACAAACTCCTACGAGCAGTACTTC.

This clone was picked up a small number of times. The chain has TRBV27 and TRBJ1-6, with TRBD1 identical over 7 bases. The CDR3 has 15 amino acids. The V segment lost 5 bases and the J segment 10 bases; nucleotides outside the gene matches: 11. Germline assignment: CDR1 MNHEY and CDR2 SMNVEV (reference sequence). The CDR3 region is CASSEDRTGPSPLHF. The CDR3 bases are TGTGCCAGCAGTGAGGACAGGACCGGGCCCTCACCCCTCCACTTT.

This clone has ten or more counts. V and J are TRBV18 and TRBJ2-6; 7 nucleotides align to TRBD1. This CDR3 contains 18 residues. Germline V lookup: CDR1 KGHSH, CDR2 LQKENI. The junction had 10 bases not matched to a gene; V was cut back by 4 bases and J by 1 base. The CDR3 DNA is TGTGCCAGCTCACTAGGGACAGTGGCGCTTTCTGGGGCCAACGTCCTGACTTTC. This encodes CASSLGTVALSGANVLTF.

This clone came up many times. The chain is built from TRBV19 and TRBJ2-3, with D perhaps assigned TRBD1 or TRBD2 (5 bases each). Germline CDR1 is LNHDA and CDR2 is SQIVND (reference sequence). This CDR3 is 13 amino acids long. The V end lost 5 bases, the J end lost 2 bases, and 8 bases lay between the germline ends. The CDR3 coding sequence is TGTGCCAGTAGTCAGGGACCCACAGATACGCAGTATTTT. Translation: CASSQGPTDTQYF.

This clone occurred many times. This chain connects TRBV5-1 to TRBJ1-2, with D possibly being TRBD1 (6 bases). Germline CDR1 and CDR2: SGHRS and YFSETQ. The CDR3 length is 15 residues. V lost 3 bases and J lost 2, with 14 bases in between. The DNA for the CDR3 is TGCGCCAGCAGCTGGGGCCACAGGGACAACTATGGCTACACCTTC. Translated, it gives CASSWGHRDNYGYTF.

This sequence joins TRBV9 and TRBJ2-2, with D tentatively TRBD1 or TRBD2 (5 bases each). Trimming took off 8 bases at V and 4 bases at J, with 15 bases between the two ends. The germline V gene has CDR1 SGDLS and CDR2 YYNGEE. The length of the CDR3 is 14 residues. The CDR3 loop reads CASARGGPTGELFF. The CDR3, as DNA: TGTGCCAGTGCTCGGGGCGGGCCCACCGGGGAGCTGTTTTTT.

This clone occurred many times. The genes are TRBV28 and TRBJ2-3; TRBD2 matches 10 bases. The CDR3 covers 17 residues. J gave up 6 bases and V 3 bases, and 12 bases lay outside the gene matches. CDR1 is MDHEN, CDR2 SYDVKM, per germline. CDR3 residues: CASSFPPASGSSDTQYF. The CDR3 nucleotides read TGTGCCAGCAGTTTTCCCCCCGCTAGCGGGAGTTCGGATACGCAGTATTTT.

On this clone: The missing conserved phenylalanine or tryptophan at the end of this CDR3 makes a read error likely. This rearrangement joins TRBV6-1 to TRBJ1-1; D is ambiguous. Germline V CDR1 and CDR2: MNHNS, SASEGT. This CDR3 has 13 amino acids. Trimming shortened V by 8 bases and J by 0 bases, and 10 bases separated the two germline ends. The CDR3 bases are TGTGCCAGCGGTGCAACACTGAACACTGAAGCTTTCCTT. Translated: CASGATLNTEAFL.

This clone was observed at least ten times. The rearrangement joins TRBV5-5 to TRBJ1-5; D ambiguous. The germline V and J ends were trimmed by 3 bases and 0 bases, with 13 bases remaining between them. Germline CDR1 reads SGHKS; CDR2 reads YYEKEE (reference sequence). This CDR3 is built from 16 residues. The CDR3 coding sequence is TGTGCCAGCAGCTCGGGGATCTTAGGTAGCAATCAGCCCCAGCATTTT. This translates into CASSSGILGSNQPQHF. The whole variable domain, remainder taken from reference TRBV5-5 and TRBJ1-5, is DAGVTQSPTHLIKTRGQQVTLRCSPISGHKSVSWYQQVLGQGPQFIFQYYEKEERGRGNFPDRFSARQFPNYSSELNVNALLLGDSALYLCASSSGILGSNQPQHFGDGTRLSIL.

Comments on this clone: One end of the junction does not line up with germline, which may come from a read error. The V call is TRBV7-2, the J call TRBJ1-4; D ambiguous. CDR3 size: 14 residues. Germline V CDR1 and CDR2: SGHTA, FQGNSA. This chain's CDR3 is CAISLWRFKEKLFF. The CDR3, as DNA: TGTGCCATCAGCTTATGGCGGTTTAAGGAAAAACTGTTTTTT.

About this clone: One end of the junction does not line up with germline, which may come from a read error. V usage is TRBV5-1 and J usage is TRBJ2-7; maybe TRBD2 (5 bases). The CDR3 has 12 residues. CDR1 and CDR2 from the germline V gene are SGHRS and YFSETQ. The CDR3 region is CASSDDYYERYF. CDR3 coding DNA: TGCGCCAGCAGTGACGACTACTACGAGCGGTACTTC.

Only a few counts were recorded for this clone. The CDR3 region is CASRGQSYSNQPQHF. CDR3 DNA sequence: TGTGCCAGCAGGGGACAGTCGTATAGCAATCAGCCCCAGCATTTT. The chain has TRBV6-2 or TRBV6-3 and TRBJ1-5, with TRBD1 matching over 7 bases. J lost 0 bases, V lost 6 bases, and 5 bases had no gene match. CDR1 MNHEY and CDR2 SVGEGT come from the germline V gene. The length of the CDR3 is 15 residues.

This clone occurred a few times. The CDR3 DNA sequence: TGTGCCAGCGGGGCGGTATGGGGGGATCAGTTCTTC. Translating it yields CASGAVWGDQFF. This chain uses TRBV6-2 or TRBV6-3 with TRBJ2-1; D possibly corresponds to TRBD2 (6 bases). The CDR3 consists of 12 residues. Trimming took off 8 bases at V and 13 bases at J, with 18 bases between the two ends. CDR1 is MNHEY and CDR2 is SVGEGT in the germline V gene.

Sample share makes this clone medium-sized. This chain uses TRBV6-2 or TRBV6-3 with TRBJ2-1; TRBD1 might be the D (6 bases). Germline loops: CDR1 MNHEY, CDR2 SVGEGT. The V and J ends lost 2 bases and 3 bases respectively, with 11 bases between them. The CDR3 spans 15 residues. CDR3 sequence reads: CASSYGRGYYNEQFF. CDR3 DNA sequence: TGTGCCAGCAGTTACGGCAGGGGTTACTACAATGAGCAGTTCTTC.

Worth noting for this clone: A read error is possible here, since a much larger clone lies one base away. Other DNA sequences in the sample encode the same CDR3. The chain links TRBV3-1 to TRBJ1-1, with D uncertain. The CDR3 is 13 residues long. V lost 4 bases, J lost 8 bases, and 14 bases lay in between. Germline values: CDR1 LGHDT, CDR2 YNNKEL (reference sequence). The CDR3 sequence: CASSRSSGFEAFF. The CDR3, as DNA: TGTGCCAGCAGCCGATCCTCCGGTTTCGAAGCTTTCTTT.

Judged by abundance, this clone is medium-sized. The J gene is TRBJ1-1, the V gene TRBV6-1; the D gene is possibly TRBD1 (6 bases). The CDR3 extends over 15 amino acids. Trimming stripped 7 bases from V and 2 bases from J, with 17 bases between. Germline V gives CDR1 MNHNS, CDR2 SASEGT. The CDR3 DNA follows: TGTGCCAGCATACACAGGGACGAGGGCAACACTGAAGCTTTCTTT. Encoded protein: CASIHRDEGNTEAFF.